The clone carrying this T cell receptor beta chain has at least ten counts. TCRdb redid the calling of the 5' RACE reads with MiXCR, one entry per CDR3 protein. Among some 110,000 distinct CDR3 sequences listed, 6.5% to 9% were seen once. Germline assignment: CDR1 DFQATT and CDR2 SNEGSKA (reference sequence). The germline V and J ends were trimmed by 6 bases and 6 bases, with 11 bases remaining between them. The CDR3 has 11 amino acids. The entry originates in a study of T cells after yellow fever vaccination. This TCR derives from a man younger than 30 who received the YFV17D yellow fever vaccine. The sequences come from CD4+ T cells sorted from PBMCs, collected roughly seven weeks after the first yellow fever vaccination. The chain has TRBV20-1 and TRBJ1-1, with D unclear. CDR3 region: CSADDLAEAFF. In DNA form, the CDR3 reads TGCAGTGCGGACGATTTGGCTGAAGCTTTCTTT.